The 9 T cell receptor beta chains listed next were all sequenced from one sample in a study of naive and memory T cell subsets. Findings and limits, study-wide: A few larger clonotypes appeared in naive repertoires, especially CD8, possibly memory cells re-expressing CD45RA.

These receptors have no known antigen. The beta constant-region primer was an equimolar mix of two oligonucleotides covering TRBC1 and TRBC2. Ligated cDNA was amplified by four rounds of PCR with nested alpha and beta constant-region primers and SP2. TCRdb itself ran the UMI-ligation and nested PCR reads through MiXCR, one entry per CDR3 protein. In the table there are 98,000 or so distinct CDR3 sequences, approximately 10% of which are singletons. Material for sequencing was naive CD4+ T cells from blood. The source is a human donor in good health.

A few counts support this clonotype. The gene calls are TRBV27 and TRBJ2-7; 10 nucleotides match TRBD1. V gave up 6 bases and J gave up 3 bases; unmatched junction bases: 5. The CDR3 has 14 residues. CDR1 MNHEY and CDR2 SMNVEV come from the germline V gene (reference sequence). CDR3: CASRKTGGVYEQYF. The CDR3 nucleotides read TGTGCCAGCAGGAAGACAGGGGGCGTCTACGAGCAGTACTTC.

In its sample, this clonotype was seen a few times. The J gene is TRBJ2-1, the V gene TRBV18, with D possibly TRBD1 on 6 matching bases. The CDR3 is 14 amino acids. The V and J ends lost 2 bases and 4 bases respectively, with 9 bases between them. From germline, CDR1 is KGHSH and CDR2 LQKENI. The CDR3: CASSPRGTYNEQFF. The CDR3 nucleotides read TGTGCCAGCTCACCAAGAGGGACATACAATGAGCAGTTCTTC.

This clonotype was seen only a few times. The chain links TRBV6-2 or TRBV6-3 to TRBJ1-1; D possibly corresponds to TRBD1 (6 bases). Germline V lookup: CDR1 MNHEY, CDR2 SVGEGT. This CDR3 has 15 amino acids. Deletions cut 5 bases from V and 0 bases from J, with 13 bases between. The CDR3 sequence is CASSTMTGMNTEAFF. The CDR3 bases are TGTGCCAGCAGTACCATGACAGGAATGAACACTGAAGCTTTCTTT.

V gene TRBV5-5 combines with J gene TRBJ1-1, with D possibly matching TRBD1 (6 bases). V was pared by 4 bases and J by 0 bases, with 10 bases between. The germline V gene has CDR1 SGHKS and CDR2 YYEKEE (reference sequence). The CDR3 has 14 residues. The CDR3 loop reads CASSVGQMNTEAFF. CDR3 DNA: TGTGCCAGCAGCGTCGGACAGATGAACACTGAAGCTTTCTTT. The entire variable domain, with the rest obtained from reference TRBV5-5 and TRBJ1-1, is as follows: DAGVTQSPTHLIKTRGQQVTLRCSPISGHKSVSWYQQVLGQGPQFIFQYYEKEERGRGNFPDRFSARQFPNYSSELNVNALLLGDSALYLCASSVGQMNTEAFFGQGTRLTVV.

This clonotype was seen a handful of times. This rearrangement joins TRBV30 to TRBJ2-1; a weak D match, TRBD2 (5 bases). Trimming pared 2 bases from V and 9 bases from J, leaving 20 bases between. Germline lookup yields CDR1 GTSNPN and CDR2 SVGIG (reference sequence). The CDR3 totals 15 residues. CDR3 sequence reads: CAWSPGNPIAGEQFF. In DNA form, the CDR3 reads TGTGCCTGGAGTCCGGGGAATCCGATCGCGGGTGAGCAGTTCTTC.

This clonotype was counted a few times. The CDR3 coding sequence is TGCAGCGTTGCCCTTGCCCTCAATCAGCCCCAGCATTTT. It is translated as CSVALALNQPQHF. The chain uses TRBV29-1 and TRBJ1-5; D is unclear. The CDR3 runs to 13 residues. Germline lookup yields CDR1 SQVTM and CDR2 ANQGSEA. V lost 4 bases to trimming and J lost 3 bases, with 10 bases between them.

The chain joins TRBV4-3 to TRBJ1-5, with D possibly being TRBD1 (5 bases). The CDR3 is made up of 13 amino acids. Germline values: CDR1 LGHNA, CDR2 YSLEER. Trimming removed 0 bases at V and 8 bases at J, with 8 bases between. For the CDR3, the DNA is TGCGCCAGCAGCCAAGACAGGGAAAAGCCCCAGCATTTT. It is translated as CASSQDREKPQHF.

This chain connects TRBV12-3 or TRBV12-4 to TRBJ2-1; D call uncertain. The CDR3 is made up of 15 amino acids. The V and J ends lost 3 bases and 7 bases respectively, with 16 bases between them. The CDR3: CASSFSPEFKNEQFF. DNA for the CDR3: TGTGCCAGCAGTTTTTCACCGGAGTTTAAGAATGAGCAGTTCTTC.

This clonotype was recorded at least ten times. The chain employs TRBV29-1 and TRBJ2-1; 10 positions agree with TRBD1. Germline assignment: CDR1 SQVTM and CDR2 ANQGSEA. Trimming at V came to 2 bases and at J to 8 bases, leaving 3 bases not matched to a gene. This CDR3 spans 13 amino acids. CDR3 in amino acids: CSVERGTGDEQFF. The CDR3 region has the DNA TGCAGCGTTGAACGGGGGACAGGGGATGAGCAGTTCTTC.